This is a list of T cell receptor beta chains from one sample in a study of shared clonotypes between healthy human individuals. This table comes from immunoSEQ multiplex PCR, and its TCRdb copy is limited to in-frame clones, with some not included. The sample has more than 400,000 clones, 90% to 97% seen once; the top ten hold under 0.065%. The specimen sequenced was naive CD4+ T cells sorted from blood. The receptors derive from a woman aged 25 to 39 in good health. The CDR3 runs from the conserved cysteine through the conserved F or W. D genes are given only for firm matches. Part of the rows lack a size; the others show once, few, many or a class for expanded clones.

>-|14|TRBJ2-7|-|TRBV5-1
TGCGCCAGCAGCCAGGACCCCGGGGCTGGCGAGCAGTACTTC
CASSQDPGAGEQYF
>-|15|TRBJ2-7|-|TRBV27
TGTGCCAGCAGTCCCCGACAGTCTCTTGGCTACGAGCAGTACTTC
CASSPRQSLGYEQYF
>-|13|TRBJ2-7|once|TRBV4-2
TGTGCCAGCAGACGGGACAACTCCTACGAGCAGTACTTC
CASRRDNSYEQYF
>-|18|TRBJ2-7|-|TRBV28
TGTGCCAGCAGCCCCTACCCTCCAGGGGCCAACCGCCGCTACGAGCAGTACTTC
CASSPYPPGANRRYEQYF
>-|14|TRBJ2-3|-|TRBV27
TGTGCCAGCAGGGGGGACCACAGCACAGATACGCAGTATTTT
CASRGDHSTDTQYF
>-|14|TRBJ1-1|-|TRBV7-9
TGTGCCAGCAATACCGGGACAATGAACACTGAAGCTTTCTTT
CASNTGTMNTEAFF
>-|13|TRBJ1-4|-|TRBV2
TGTGCCAGCAGTGAGAGGATTAATGAAAAACTGTTTTTT
CASSERINEKLFF
>-|14|TRBJ2-4|-|TRBV19
TGTGCCAGTAGTATAGGTCCACCCGGGAACATTCAGTACTTC
CASSIGPPGNIQYF
>TRBD1|17|TRBJ2-4|-|TRBV19
TGTGCCAGTAGTGGGAGGACAGGGGAAAAAGTCGGAAACATTCAGTACTTC
CASSGRTGEKVGNIQYF
>TRBD1|15|TRBJ2-1|-|TRBV27
TGTGCCAGCAGCCGAGTAGGGACAGAAAACAATGAGCAGTTCTTC
CASSRVGTENNEQFF
>TRBD2|17|TRBJ2-1|-|TRBV27
TGTGCCAGCAGTTCCCGAAAAAGCGGGAACTCCTACAATGAGCAGTTCTTC
CASSSRKSGNSYNEQFF
>TRBD2|15|TRBJ2-7|-|TRBV11-2
TGTGCCAGCAGCTTAGGCGCTAGCGGGTTTTACGAGCAGTACTTC
CASSLGASGFYEQYF
>TRBD2|17|TRBJ2-7|-|TRBV28
TGTGCCAGCCTACAAGCTCCTAGCGGCCCCAGCTCCTACGAGCAGTACTTC
CASLQAPSGPSSYEQYF
>-|13|TRBJ1-5|-|TRBV5-4
TGTGCCAGCAGCTTGGGGGAGGGACAGCCCCAGCATTTT
CASSLGEGQPQHF
>-|13|TRBJ2-1|-|TRBV7-9
TGTGCCAGCAGCCTGCAGGGGTTGGATGAGCAGTTCTTC
CASSLQGLDEQFF
>-|15|TRBJ1-1|once|TRBV18
TGTGCCAGCTCACCACCGGGGACAAAAAACACTGAAGCTTTCTTT
CASSPPGTKNTEAFF
>TRBD1|13|TRBJ1-1|-|TRBV10-3
TGTGCCATCGCCGGCCAGGGGGGTGATGAAGCTTTCTTT
CAIAGQGGDEAFF
>-|17|TRBJ2-6|-|TRBV7-7
TGTGCCAGCAGCACGGATGTGCCACAAAGTCGGGCCAACGTCCTGACTTTC
CASSTDVPQSRANVLTF
>TRBD1|14|TRBJ1-2|-|TRBV19
TGTGCCAGTAGTTCCGGACAGGGAACCTATGGCTACACCTTC
CASSSGQGTYGYTF
>-|15|TRBJ1-3|few|TRBV10-3
TGTGCCATCAGTCCTGGACAGAGCTCTGGAAACACCATATATTTT
CAISPGQSSGNTIYF
>-|15|TRBJ1-2|-|TRBV27
TGTGCCAGCAGTTTACGGTTCGGCGCCCTAAGTCCCTACACCTTC
CASSLRFGALSPYTF
>-|15|TRBJ2-1|-|TRBV6-5
TGTGCCAGCAGTTACGAGGGGTCCCGGCTCAATGAGCAGTTCTTC
CASSYEGSRLNEQFF
>-|11|TRBJ1-2|-|TRBV5-5
TGTGCCAGCAGCCCGGGAGATGGCTACACCTTC
CASSPGDGYTF
>-|16|TRBJ2-1|-|TRBV5-1
TGCGCCAGCAGCTTGGGAGGCCGCCGGGCCCCTGATGAGCAGTTCTTC
CASSLGGRRAPDEQFF
>TRBD2|15|TRBJ2-7|-|TRBV6-6
TGTGCCAGCAGCCCCGGACCCGGGGGGGTCAACGAGCAGTACTTC
CASSPGPGGVNEQYF
>TRBD2|15|TRBJ2-7|-|TRBV7-2
TGTGCCAGCAGCTTAGGAGCGGGGAATATCTACGAGCAGTACTTC
CASSLGAGNIYEQYF
>TRBD1|13|TRBJ1-1|-|TRBV30
TGTGCCTGGAGTGGACAGGGGAACACTGAAGCTTTCTTT
CAWSGQGNTEAFF
>-|15|TRBJ2-7|-|TRBV9
TGTGCCAGCAGCCCCCGACTGAATCTATGGGACGAGCAGTACTTC
CASSPRLNLWDEQYF
>-|15|TRBJ1-1|once|TRBV7-9
TGTGCCAGCAGCTTAGCAGGGGAGATGAACACTGAAGCTTTCTTT
CASSLAGEMNTEAFF
>-|15|TRBJ1-1|-|TRBV11-2
TGTGCCAGCAGCCTATCTCAGGTGTGGAACACTGAAGCTTTCTTT
CASSLSQVWNTEAFF
>TRBD1|14|TRBJ2-7|-|TRBV5-1
TGCGCCAGCAGCTTCACACAGGGGGCCTACGAGCAGTACTTC
CASSFTQGAYEQYF
>-|15|TRBJ2-5|-|TRBV5-5
TGTGCCAGCACCCTGGAACAGGGACCCCAAGAGACCCAGTACTTC
CASTLEQGPQETQYF
>TRBD2|16|TRBJ2-7|once|TRBV10-3
TGTGCCATCAGTGGTCTCCTAGCGGGACGAACCTACGAGCAGTACTTC
CAISGLLAGRTYEQYF
>-|14|TRBJ2-5|-|TRBV28
TGTGCCAGCAGTTTTGGACAGCCGAGCATGACCCAGTACTTC
CASSFGQPSMTQYF
>-|15|TRBJ2-2|-|TRBV2
TGTGCCAGCACCAAGGGCGGGGGCATCACCGGGGAGCTGTTTTTT
CASTKGGGITGELFF
>-|16|TRBJ2-2|-|TRBV19
TGTGCCAGTAGTATATCCGGGGAGGGGGCAGCCGGGGAGCTGTTTTTT
CASSISGEGAAGELFF
>TRBD1|13|TRBJ2-5|once|TRBV29-1
TGCAGCGTTGAAGTGACAGGGACAGAGACCCAGTACTTC
CSVEVTGTETQYF
>TRBD1|14|TRBJ1-2|-|TRBV9
TGTGCCAGCAGCGTAGGGACAGGGAACTATGGCTACACCTTC
CASSVGTGNYGYTF
>TRBD2|17|TRBJ2-2|-|TRBV5-1
TGCGCCAGCAGCTTAGGACTAGCGGGACTGAACACCGGGGAGCTGTTTTTT
CASSLGLAGLNTGELFF
>-|16|TRBJ2-1|-|TRBV18
TGTGCCAGCTCACCGAATGGGGCCAACTCCTACAATGAGCAGTTCTTC
CASSPNGANSYNEQFF
>TRBD1|16|TRBJ1-5|-|TRBV6-1
TGTGCCAGCAGTGAAATGGAGACAGGGGTAGGGCAGCCCCAGCATTTT
CASSEMETGVGQPQHF
>TRBD1|14|TRBJ2-1|once|TRBV10-1
TGCGCCAGCAGTGCGGGACAGACCTACAATGAGCAGTTCTTC
CASSAGQTYNEQFF
>-|13|TRBJ2-3|-|TRBV19
TGTGCCAGTAGTGGGGAACACACAGATACGCAGTATTTT
CASSGEHTDTQYF
>-|16|TRBJ2-7|-|TRBV6-6
TGTGCCAGCAAACAAAGGGACGGGACAAGCTCCTACGAGCAGTACTTC
CASKQRDGTSSYEQYF
>TRBD1|13|TRBJ1-2|-|TRBV28
TGTGCCAGCAGGGGTTGGACAGGGGCCGGCTACACCTTC
CASRGWTGAGYTF
>-|13|TRBJ1-5|-|TRBV28
TGTGCCAGCAGTTTAGTGGACGGTCAGCCCCAGCATTTT
CASSLVDGQPQHF
>-|13|TRBJ2-3|-|TRBV7-2
TGTGCCAGCACCCCCGGGGGCGCAGATACGCAGTATTTT
CASTPGGADTQYF
>-|15|TRBJ2-1|-|TRBV11-2
TGTGCCAGCAGCGGGGGGGCGAGCTCCTACAATGAGCAGTTCTTC
CASSGGASSYNEQFF
>-|15|TRBJ1-5|-|TRBV6-5
TGTGCCAGCAGTTCTGGCAGGGTTAGCAATCAGCCCCAGCATTTT
CASSSGRVSNQPQHF